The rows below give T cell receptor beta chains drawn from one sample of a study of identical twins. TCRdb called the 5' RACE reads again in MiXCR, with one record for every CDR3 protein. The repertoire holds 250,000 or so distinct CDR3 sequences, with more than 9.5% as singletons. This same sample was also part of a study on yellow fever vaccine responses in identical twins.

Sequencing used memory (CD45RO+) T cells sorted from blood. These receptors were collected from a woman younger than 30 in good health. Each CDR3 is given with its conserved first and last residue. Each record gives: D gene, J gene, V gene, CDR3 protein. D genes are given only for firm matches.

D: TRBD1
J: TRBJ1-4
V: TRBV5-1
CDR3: CASSQGTVNEKLFF

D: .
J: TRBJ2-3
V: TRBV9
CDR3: CASSVGSHQDTQYF

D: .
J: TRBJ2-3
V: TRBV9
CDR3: CASKPGGGDTQYF

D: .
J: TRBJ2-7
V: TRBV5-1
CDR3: CASSPGAQGLYEQYF

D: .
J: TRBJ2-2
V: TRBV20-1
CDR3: CSARDQSGELFF

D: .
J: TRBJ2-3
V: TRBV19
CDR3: CASSTRQAGADTQYF

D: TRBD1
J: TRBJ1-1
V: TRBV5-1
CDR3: CASSAYRGVSTEAFF

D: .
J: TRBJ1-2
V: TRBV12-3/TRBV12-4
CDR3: CASSSINTGDYGYTF

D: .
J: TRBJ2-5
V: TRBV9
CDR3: CASSAEARGETQYF

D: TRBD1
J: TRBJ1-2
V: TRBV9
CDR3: CASSATGTGVYGYTF

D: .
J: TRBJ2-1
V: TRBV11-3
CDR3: CASSLDTDEQFF

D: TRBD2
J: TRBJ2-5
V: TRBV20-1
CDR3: CSASIGAPGLAGAETQYF

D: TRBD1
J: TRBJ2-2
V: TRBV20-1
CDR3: CSAPGTGGTGELFF

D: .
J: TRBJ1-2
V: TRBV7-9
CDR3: CASSLGQGSGYTF

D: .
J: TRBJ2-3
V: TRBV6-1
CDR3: CASSESTGQVGRYF

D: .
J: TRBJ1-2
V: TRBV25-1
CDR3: CASSRQGGNYGYTF

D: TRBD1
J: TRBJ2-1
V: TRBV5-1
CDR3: CASSLKTSGTGAGNEQFF

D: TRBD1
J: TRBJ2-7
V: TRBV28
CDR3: CASSPRQGEDEQYF

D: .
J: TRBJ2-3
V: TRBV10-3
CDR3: CAISEAQGTDTQYF